This T cell receptor (beta chain) was identified during a study of blood T cell repertoires in COVID-19. Sequencing was performed with immunoSEQ multiplex PCR; in TCRdb, only in-frame clones are kept and a portion is missing. The table shows 240,000 or so clones, with 75% to 90% occurring only once. Germline CDR1 reads SEHNR; CDR2 reads FQNEAQ (reference sequence). The CDR3 has 14 amino acids. J lost 6 bases, V lost 10 bases, and 9 bases had no gene match. The sample comprised peripheral blood. The receptor was isolated from a man aged 55-75 years who had recovered from COVID-19. The chain combines TRBV7-9 with TRBJ2-1; the match to TRBD2 covers 10 bases. In DNA form, the CDR3 reads TGTGCCATCACAAATAGCGGGGGGATCAATGAGCAGTTCTTC. It yields the protein CAITNSGGINEQFF.